The clone carrying this TCR beta chain was counted many times. Its specificity is not known. The junction shows a germline mismatch at one end, possibly a read error. Active moderate-to-severe ophthalmopathy, Clinical Activity Score at least 3, NOSPECS at least 4, under 3 months' duration. PBMCs were collected from an approximately 9.2 ml volume of fresh peripheral blood. This sample was taken from a study of T cells in Graves' hyperthyroidism and ophthalmopathy. Points from the study as a whole: Most clonotypes expanded in the thyroid (above 0.001) were also present in blood.

Researchers took RNA transcripts and amplified the TCR beta CDR3 regions from them. A set of HTBI primers served as the primers for a first-round RT-PCR of the TCR CDR3. MiXCR, run by TCRdb on the multiplex PCR reads, gives a single entry per CDR3 protein. The data show roughly 520,000 distinct CDR3 sequences, 24% seen once. Sequencing used blood. The source of this sequence is a woman aged 25 to 39 with Graves' ophthalmopathy.

CDR3 sequence: CASSPSGTSRHIKYF. CDR3 DNA sequence: TGTGCCAGCAGCCCGTCCGGGACTAGTAGACACATTAAGTACTTC. The J gene is TRBJ2-4, the V gene TRBV2, with 8 bases fitting TRBD2. This CDR3 is 15 amino acids long. CDR1 and CDR2 (germline): SNHLY, FYNNEI.